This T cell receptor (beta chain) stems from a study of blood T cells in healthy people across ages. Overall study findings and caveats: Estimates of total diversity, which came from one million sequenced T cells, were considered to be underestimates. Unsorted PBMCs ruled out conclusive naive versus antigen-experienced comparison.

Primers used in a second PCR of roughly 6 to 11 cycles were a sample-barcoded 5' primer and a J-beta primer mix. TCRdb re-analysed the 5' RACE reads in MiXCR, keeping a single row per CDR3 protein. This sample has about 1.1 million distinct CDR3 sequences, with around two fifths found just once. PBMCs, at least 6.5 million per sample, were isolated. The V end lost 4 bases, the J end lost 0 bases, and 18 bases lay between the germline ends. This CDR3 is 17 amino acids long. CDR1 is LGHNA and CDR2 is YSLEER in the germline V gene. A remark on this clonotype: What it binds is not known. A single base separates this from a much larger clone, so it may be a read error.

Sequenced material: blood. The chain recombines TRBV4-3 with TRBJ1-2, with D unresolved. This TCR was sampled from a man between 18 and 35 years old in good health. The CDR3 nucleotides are TGCGCCAGCAGCCCTCTCCTGACGGAGATTACTAACTATGGCTACACCTTC. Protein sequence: CASSPLLTEITNYGYTF.